This is a list of T cell receptor beta chains from one sample in a study of long-term antiretroviral therapy in people with HIV. Method: immunoSEQ multiplex PCR; TCRdb's copy keeps in-frame clones and lacks some. The sample consists of tens of thousands of clones, about 84% of them appearing once. Sequences were derived from unsorted PBMCs, sampled 0.5 years before starting antiretroviral therapy. The receptors come from a man aged 35-49 years with HIV. The CDR3 runs from the conserved cysteine through the conserved F or W. The order of the fields is D gene, J gene, clone size, V gene, CDR3 DNA, CDR3 protein. D genes are given only for firm matches. Some rows have no size entry. The others give once, few or many, or a class for an expanded clone.

>-|TRBJ2-3|-|TRBV11-2
TGTGCCAGCAGCAACGACAGAATCACAGATACGCAGTATTTT
CASSNDRITDTQYF
>-|TRBJ2-7|-|TRBV7-6
TGTGCCAGCAGCTTAGGTGTGGTATCCTACGAGCAGTACTTC
CASSLGVVSYEQYF
>-|TRBJ1-1|-|TRBV10-3
TGTGCCATCAGTGAGTCGATTATCAGGGAAGCTGAAGCTTTCTTT
CAISESIIREAEAFF
>-|TRBJ1-1|-|TRBV6-5
TGTGCCAGCAGTTACAGGGGCGGTGAAGCTTTCTTT
CASSYRGGEAFF
>-|TRBJ1-1|-|TRBV6-4
TGTGCCAGCAGCCATCAAGTTGGGACCTCCGAGAGTGAAGCTTTCTTT
CASSHQVGTSESEAFF
>-|TRBJ1-6|-|TRBV15
TGTGCCACCAGCCCCCAGCGTACTAATTCACCCCTCCACTTT
CATSPQRTNSPLHF
>-|TRBJ1-1|-|TRBV14
TGTGCCAGCAGCCGCGGGGGGAACACTGAAGCTTTCTTT
CASSRGGNTEAFF
>-|TRBJ2-2|-|TRBV19
TGTGCCAGTAGTAGGACAGTGAACACCGGGGAGCTGTTTTTT
CASSRTVNTGELFF
>TRBD1|TRBJ2-2|-|TRBV27
TGTGCCAGCAGTCGGGGGACAGGATCGCCTATTAACACCGGGGAGCTGTTTTTT
CASSRGTGSPINTGELFF
>-|TRBJ1-4|-|TRBV7-9
TGTGCCAGCAGCTCTACGTCGAGTAGGTCTAATGAAAAACTGTTTTTT
CASSSTSSRSNEKLFF
>-|TRBJ1-3|-|TRBV19
TGTGCCAGTAACCTACTCAATGGAAACACCATATATTTT
CASNLLNGNTIYF
>TRBD1|TRBJ1-2|once|TRBV28
TGTGCCAGCAGTCTGGGACAGGCTAACTATGGCTACACCTTC
CASSLGQANYGYTF
>TRBD1|TRBJ2-3|-|TRBV18
TGTGCCAGCTCCTCAGGGGGCATGCTCACAGATACGCAGTATTTT
CASSSGGMLTDTQYF
>-|TRBJ1-2|-|TRBV6-1
TGTGCCAGCAGTGAAGTCCCTGGCCCGAGTGGCTACACCTTC
CASSEVPGPSGYTF